This TCR beta chain was found in a study of CD8 T cells in ankylosing spondylitis. Points from the study as a whole: Researchers reportedly found disease-linked clones significantly enriched in matched ankylosing spondylitis synovial fluid. It appeared that ankylosing spondylitis blood was characterized by a TCR beta motif of about 8 highly homologous variants.

V shed 0 bases and J shed 0 bases, with 5 bases lying between them. The CDR3 is 14 amino acids. CDR1 and CDR2 from the germline V gene are MGHRA and YSYEKL. Libraries for TCR beta were made by quantitative 5'-RACE with molecular barcodes. TCRdb ran MiXCR on the 5' RACE reads and lists one entry per CDR3 protein. Of 200,000 to 300,000 distinct CDR3 sequences detected, roughly a tenth appear once; the ten largest clones hold less than 3%. This clonotype has a count of ten or more. No antigen is known for it. This clonotype was obtained from a male donor with ankylosing spondylitis or in good health (not recorded which). The chain is built from TRBV4-1 and TRBJ1-1; D is unclear. The sequenced material came from blood, either unsorted or a sorted T cell fraction (not recorded which). Here the CDR3 DNA reads TGCGCCAGCAGCCAAGATATGGTGAACACTGAAGCTTTCTTT. This sequence encodes CASSQDMVNTEAFF.